The TCR beta chain under discussion was sequenced for a study of T cell responses to AZD1222 COVID-19 vaccine. This clone has a single count. The CDR3 spans 14 residues. With V trimmed by 4 bases and J by 5 bases, 4 bases remained unmatched. CDR1 LNHNV and CDR2 YYDKDF come from the germline V gene (reference sequence). Repertoires were generated with immunoSEQ multiplex PCR, while TCRdb's copy carries only in-frame clones and drops some. The sample records about 67,000 clones, about 83% being singletons. Here the sequenced sample was peripheral blood, taken 28 days after the second AZD1222 dose. The chain joins TRBV15 to TRBJ1-1, with 10 bases matching TRBD1. This TCR derives from an adult who received the AZD1222 COVID-19 vaccine. The CDR3 spells CATSIGDRGTEAFF. The CDR3 nucleotides are TGTGCCACCAGCATCGGGGACAGGGGAACTGAAGCTTTCTTT.